The T cell receptor beta chain under discussion was sequenced for a study of blood T cells in healthy people across ages. A sample-barcoded 5' primer and a J-beta primer mix were used in a second PCR of roughly 6 to 11 cycles. Per sample, CDR3-containing paired-end reads numbered at least 2.5 million. MiXCR was run by TCRdb on the 5' RACE reads, yielding one entry per CDR3 protein. The data show 550,000 to 750,000 distinct CDR3 sequences, with under 25% seen just once and 3.5% to 4% held by the top ten. This clonotype was observed a handful of times. Its antigen is not known. Findings and limits, study-wide: The long-lived group displayed more naive CD4+ cells, plus higher diversity, than the aged donors did. As age increased, TCR beta diversity per million T cells fell in a roughly linear fashion. Changes in expanded clonotypes were possibly confounded, as the CMV status of donors was unknown.

V was cut by 7 bases and J by 4 bases, with 13 bases left in between. This CDR3 region has 14 residues. CDR1 MNHEY and CDR2 SVGEGT come from the germline V gene. The J gene is TRBJ2-2, the V gene TRBV6-2 or TRBV6-3; no firm D call. This receptor was obtained from a man aged 65 to 79 in good health. The sample comprised blood. CDR3 region: CASKRKGATGELFF. The CDR3 coding sequence is TGTGCCAGCAAGAGGAAAGGAGCCACCGGGGAGCTGTTTTTT.